The present TCR beta chain was sequenced within a study of blood T cell repertoires in COVID-19. Produced via immunoSEQ multiplex PCR; TCRdb's table is partial and in-frame only. The data contain 350,000 to 450,000 clones, 85% of them seen just once; the ten biggest clones take up around 3.4%. CDR1 and CDR2 (germline): PRHDT, FYEKMQ (reference sequence). Trimming took off 0 bases at V and 4 bases at J, with 9 bases between the two ends. This CDR3 region has 15 residues. This receptor was taken from a woman aged 18 to 35 with acute or convalescent COVID-19. The J gene is TRBJ2-2, the V gene TRBV13; D not resolved. Source material: peripheral blood. This CDR3 is CASSLGRGPTGELFF. The CDR3 DNA is TGTGCCAGCAGCTTAGGCCGAGGTCCCACCGGGGAGCTGTTTTTT.